The clone carrying this T cell receptor (beta chain) was seen ten or more times. No antigen is known for it. The data stem from a study of T cells in Graves' hyperthyroidism and ophthalmopathy. Study-wide results and caveats: Blood also contained most expanded thyroid clonotypes above 0.001.

Aged 18 to 65, the patients had hyperthyroidism that was newly diagnosed and had lasted under 2 months. The germline CDR1 and CDR2 sequences are SEHNR and FQNEAQ (reference sequence). CDR3 size: 18 residues. Trimming at V came to 2 bases and at J to 0 bases, leaving 8 bases not matched to a gene. Amplification of TCR beta CDR3 regions was performed using RNA transcripts as template. Initially, a first-round RT-PCR of the TCR CDR3 employed the HTBI primer set. TCRdb passed the multiplex PCR reads through MiXCR, listing each CDR3 protein once. This table has about 480,000 distinct CDR3 sequences, 13% to 15% appearing once.

This chain joins TRBV7-9 and TRBJ2-7, with 12 nucleotides matching TRBD2. The sequence was obtained from a woman between 18 and 30 years old with Graves' hyperthyroidism. The sample consisted of blood. The chain's CDR3 is CASSLWRLAGVGSYEQYF. DNA for the CDR3: TGTGCCAGCAGCTTATGGAGACTAGCGGGAGTAGGCTCCTACGAGCAGTACTTC.